The 7 T cell receptor beta chains given below trace back to one sample, sequenced in a study of blood T cell repertoires in COVID-19. Assay: immunoSEQ multiplex PCR; the TCRdb copy retains only in-frame clones and omits some. The table lists under 250,000 clones, 75% to 85% of them singletons, with 5.2% in the top ten. The sample taken for sequencing was peripheral blood. These receptors were taken from a woman aged 65 to 85 with COVID-19, enrolled during active disease.

This chain uses TRBV30 with TRBJ1-2, with no clear D. The ends were cut back, 2 bases at V and 8 bases at J, with 12 bases in the middle. The CDR3 sequence is 12 residues long. Germline-derived CDR1 and CDR2 are GTSNPN and SVGIG (reference sequence). CDR3 amino acids: CAWSLTPPGYTF. CDR3 nucleotides: TGTGCCTGGAGTTTAACTCCCCCGGGCTACACCTTC.

This clone has just one count. The same CDR3 is also encoded by other DNA sequences in this sample. The gene calls are TRBV11-2 and TRBJ2-2; 10 bases match TRBD2. The CDR3 has 16 residues. Germline lookup yields CDR1 SGHAT and CDR2 FQNNGV. V gave up 3 bases and J gave up 2 bases; unmatched junction bases: 3. For the CDR3, the DNA is TGTGCCAGCAGCTTTCGGACTAGCGGAAACACCGGGGAGCTGTTTTTT. It yields the protein CASSFRTSGNTGELFF.

The chain employs TRBV25-1 and TRBJ2-4; the D gene is possibly TRBD2 (5 bases). CDR1 is MGHDK and CDR2 is SYGVNS in the germline V gene. CDR3 size: 15 residues. V lost 3 bases to trimming and J lost 6 bases, with 15 bases between them. The CDR3 DNA sequence: TGTGCCAGCAGTGATCCGCGGGTAGTAAGAAACATTCAGTACTTC. Translated: CASSDPRVVRNIQYF.

This clone was picked up one time. The CDR3 region is CAWRKANEQFF. CDR3 DNA: TGTGCCTGGAGGAAAGCAAATGAGCAGTTCTTC. This chain links TRBV30 with TRBJ2-1; no definite D call. Germline assignment: CDR1 GTSNPN and CDR2 SVGIG (reference sequence). The CDR3 spans 11 residues. The V and J ends lost 3 bases and 7 bases respectively, with 7 bases between them.

This clone was recorded once. This chain uses TRBV2 with TRBJ1-2; 7 nucleotides agree with TRBD1. CDR1 and CDR2 from the germline V gene are SNHLY and FYNNEI. This CDR3 has 16 amino acids. V dropped 7 bases and J dropped 5; count of bases not matched to a gene: 16. CDR3 DNA sequence: TGTGCCAGCACCGAAAGGCCCGCAGGGGGGCCATATGGCTACACCTTC. As protein: CASTERPAGGPYGYTF.

The rearrangement links TRBV6-6 to TRBJ1-5; 11 nucleotides line up with TRBD1. CDR1 is MNHNY, CDR2 SVGAGI, per germline (reference sequence). The J segment lost 5 bases and the V segment lost 6 bases, leaving 3 bases of the junction unmatched. This CDR3 has 14 residues. The CDR3 spells CASSGTGGDQPQHF. The CDR3 DNA reads as TGTGCCAGCAGCGGGACAGGGGGAGATCAGCCCCAGCATTTT.

This clone is a singleton in its sample. The V and J genes are TRBV6-2 or TRBV6-3 and TRBJ1-1, with D possibly matching TRBD1 (6 bases). CDR3 length: 19 amino acids. The germline V gene encodes CDR1 MNHEY and CDR2 SVGEGT. The V end lost 0 bases, the J end lost 0 bases, and 20 bases lay between the germline ends. The CDR3 loop is CASSYSHRGAGNLNTEAFF. The CDR3 region has the DNA TGTGCCAGCAGTTACTCGCATCGGGGGGCCGGTAACTTGAACACTGAAGCTTTCTTT.